The 18 T cell receptor beta chains below come from one sample, sequenced in a study of T cells after posttransplantation cyclophosphamide. Using immunoSEQ multiplex PCR, the repertoire was profiled, and TCRdb retains in-frame clones only, with some absent. There are under 40,000 clones in the sample, none observed a single time. The sample consisted of PBMCs. These receptors were collected from a woman between 45 and 65 years old in good health and a related stem cell transplant donor.

The table lists this clone with a few counts. The chain employs TRBV5-1 and TRBJ2-5; the D gene is possibly TRBD1 (7 bases). Germline V lookup: CDR1 SGHRS, CDR2 YFSETQ. The CDR3 extends over 17 amino acids. V was pared by 2 bases and J by 4 bases, with 21 bases between. The CDR3 nucleotides are TGCGCCAGCAGCTTAGGAGGGGGCCTTCCCTTTCGAGAGACCCAGTACTTC. Residues: CASSLGGGLPFRETQYF.

This clone turned up a few times. The V gene is TRBV29-1, the J gene TRBJ2-3; TRBD2 agrees at 7 bases. The germline CDR1 and CDR2 sequences are SQVTM and ANQGSEA. The CDR3 has 12 amino acids. The J segment lost 3 bases and the V segment lost 8 bases, leaving 5 bases of the junction unmatched. The chain's CDR3 is CSHAGETDTQYF. The DNA for the CDR3 is TGCAGCCATGCGGGAGAAACAGATACGCAGTATTTT.

This clone has ten or more counts. The chain joins TRBV19 to TRBJ1-2, with D maybe TRBD1 (5 bases). V was shortened by 3 bases and J by 8 bases, with 13 bases between the two germline ends. Germline V gives CDR1 LNHDA, CDR2 SQIVND (reference sequence). The CDR3 consists of 13 residues. CDR3 loop: CASSIRAEVGYTF. DNA of the CDR3: TGTGCCAGTAGTATCAGGGCAGAAGTCGGCTACACCTTC. The full variable domain, its missing parts supplied by reference TRBV19 and TRBJ1-2, is DGGITQSPKYLFRKEGQNVTLSCEQNLNHDAMYWYRQDPGQGLRLIYYSQIVNDFQKGDIAEGYSVSREKKESFPLTVTSAQKNPTAFYLCASSIRAEVGYTFGSGTRLTVV.

This clone showed up many times. This CDR3 reads CASSYSGGSQSYGYTF. The CDR3 DNA is TGTGCCAGCAGTTACTCGGGCGGGTCCCAGAGCTATGGCTACACCTTC. The chain has TRBV6-6 and TRBJ1-2, with D unresolved. In germline, CDR1 is MNHNY, CDR2 SVGAGI (reference sequence). Between the trimmed V and J ends, which lost 0 bases and 4 bases, there was a span of 15 bases. The CDR3 is 16 residues long.

There are many counts of this clone. The V call is TRBV19, the J call TRBJ1-1; D perhaps matches TRBD1 (5 bases). The CDR3 totals 14 residues. Trimming took 3 bases from V and 7 from J, leaving 15 bases between them. Germline CDR1 LNHDA, CDR2 SQIVND (reference sequence). The CDR3 here is CASSIDLGAREAFF. CDR3 in DNA: TGTGCCAGTAGTATTGATTTAGGGGCACGTGAAGCTTTCTTT.

This clone was seen repeatedly, ten times or more. The chain combines TRBV27 with TRBJ1-1, with 7 bases identical to TRBD1. The CDR3 spans 15 residues. V gave up 5 bases and J gave up 1 base; unmatched junction bases: 7. Germline CDR1 MNHEY, CDR2 SMNVEV (reference sequence). CDR3 nucleotide sequence: TGTGCCAGCAGTCATAGGGGGCAGACGAACACTGAAGCTTTCTTT. Its protein product is CASSHRGQTNTEAFF.

This clone has at least ten counts. The chain joins TRBV7-2 to TRBJ2-1; TRBD2 matches at 8 bases. Germline V gene lookup returns CDR1 SGHTA and CDR2 FQGNSA. The J segment lost 7 bases and the V segment lost 4 bases, leaving 9 bases of the junction unmatched. This CDR3 comprises 15 residues. The CDR3: CASSSSSGRYNEQFF. Here the CDR3 DNA reads TGTGCCAGCAGCTCCTCCAGCGGGAGATATAATGAGCAGTTCTTC.

This clone turned up a few times. V usage is TRBV13 and J usage is TRBJ2-1; D is ambiguous. Looked up from germline, CDR1 is PRHDT and CDR2 is FYEKMQ (reference sequence). V was clipped by 5 bases and J by 0 bases, with 17 bases between them. CDR3 length: 17 residues. The CDR3 spells CASSAGQARSSYNEQFF. The CDR3 nucleotides are TGTGCCAGCAGCGCCGGCCAAGCGAGGAGCTCCTACAATGAGCAGTTCTTC.

This clone was seen at least ten times. This chain joins TRBV6-6 and TRBJ1-1; 8 bases agree with TRBD1. Losses at the gene ends were 6 bases for V and 6 bases for J; bases not matched to a gene: 9. There are 14 residues in the CDR3. Germline loops: CDR1 MNHNY, CDR2 SVGAGI (reference sequence). CDR3 in amino acids: CASRRFPGGPEAFF. The CDR3 coding sequence is TGTGCCAGCAGGCGTTTCCCAGGGGGCCCTGAAGCTTTCTTT.

The J gene is TRBJ1-1, the V gene TRBV29-1, with D perhaps matching TRBD1 (6 bases). Trimming left V 6 bases short and J 4 bases short, with 21 bases between. Germline assignment: CDR1 SQVTM and CDR2 ANQGSEA. The CDR3 contains 15 residues. In DNA form, the CDR3 reads TGCAGCGTACGTCGGGGGGGCGTTTTCGGCACTGAAGCTTTCTTT. Residues: CSVRRGGVFGTEAFF.

This clone occurred a few times. The chain links TRBV28 to TRBJ1-2; no clear D gene. Germline CDR1 is MDHEN and CDR2 is SYDVKM. Deletions cut 7 bases from V and 1 base from J, with 13 bases between. This CDR3 spans 14 amino acids. The CDR3 is CASTLLVGNYGYTF. CDR3 DNA sequence: TGTGCCAGCACCCTACTAGTTGGTAACTATGGCTACACCTTC.

This clone was detected many times. Other DNA sequences within the sample encode an identical CDR3. The chain couples TRBV9 to TRBJ2-1; 8 bases align to TRBD2. After removal of 1 base from V and 0 bases from J, the junction contained 0 bases not matched to a gene. Per germline, CDR1 SGDLS and CDR2 YYNGEE. This CDR3 has 15 amino acids. CDR3 loop: CASSVSGSSYNEQFF. The DNA for the CDR3 is TGTGCCAGCAGCGTAAGCGGGAGCTCCTACAATGAGCAGTTCTTC.

The chain has TRBV9 and TRBJ2-7, with a possible D match to TRBD1 (5 bases). The CDR3 has 14 residues. Looked up from germline, CDR1 is SGDLS and CDR2 is YYNGEE. Trimming shortened V by 0 bases and J by 7 bases, and 14 bases separated the two germline ends. Written as DNA, the CDR3 is TGTGCCAGCAGCGTAGCGACAGCTTCTAAGGAGCAGTACTTC. Protein: CASSVATASKEQYF.

In its sample, this clone was seen many times. J is TRBJ2-2 and V is TRBV11-2; 7 bases agree with TRBD1. Germline lookup yields CDR1 SGHAT and CDR2 FQNNGV. The CDR3 has 14 residues. V shed 5 bases and J 6 bases; nucleotides not matched to a gene: 6. The CDR3 sequence: CASSQQGFAGELFF. In nucleotides, the CDR3 is TGTGCCAGCAGCCAACAGGGGTTCGCCGGGGAGCTGTTTTTT.

The chain uses TRBV29-1 and TRBJ1-5, with D possibly being TRBD1 (6 bases). Trimming removed 5 bases at V and 1 base at J, with 9 bases between. In germline, CDR1 is SQVTM, CDR2 ANQGSEA. The CDR3 runs to 13 residues. CDR3 residues: CSVLQGSNQPQHF. In DNA, the CDR3 is TGCAGCGTTCTCCAGGGGAGCAATCAGCCCCAGCATTTT.

Many counts were recorded for this clone. V and J are TRBV6-2 or TRBV6-3 and TRBJ1-2; 10 nucleotides align to TRBD1. The germline CDR1 and CDR2 sequences are MNHEY and SVGEGT. The CDR3 extends over 15 amino acids. V shed 4 bases and J 5 bases; nucleotides not matched to a gene: 7. The CDR3 spells CASSLRQGAWYGYTF. CDR3 bases: TGTGCCAGCAGTTTGCGACAGGGGGCATGGTATGGCTACACCTTC.

Only a few counts were recorded for this clone. V gene TRBV30 combines with J gene TRBJ2-7; TRBD1 aligns across 8 bases. Unmatched junction bases numbered 10, after V lost 3 bases and J lost 3 bases. CDR1 is GTSNPN and CDR2 is SVGIG in the germline V gene (reference sequence). CDR3 size: 15 residues. CDR3 DNA: TGTGCCTGGAGCGAAATACAGGGGGGTGGCTACGAGCAGTACTTC. Translated, it gives CAWSEIQGGGYEQYF.

This clone has a count of ten or more. The chain combines TRBV18 with TRBJ1-1, with D possibly matching TRBD1 (5 bases). The germline gives CDR1 KGHSH, CDR2 LQKENI. The germline V and J ends were trimmed by 6 bases and 1 base, with 15 bases remaining between them. There are 15 residues in the CDR3. The CDR3 DNA reads as TGTGCCAGCTCGACCCTGGACACCGCGAACACTGAAGCTTTCTTT. It is translated as CASSTLDTANTEAFF.